This T cell receptor (beta chain) came from a study of blood T cell repertoires in COVID-19. The repertoire was sequenced with immunoSEQ multiplex PCR; TCRdb's copy has only in-frame clones and lacks some. The data contain 200,000 to 300,000 clones, under 90% of them singletons. The CDR3 consists of 12 residues. The V gene lost 5 bases and the J gene lost 5 bases, with 10 bases spanning the gap. CDR1 is ENHRY, CDR2 SYGVKD, per germline. Sequencing was done on a sample of PBMCs or T cells enriched from blood (not recorded which). The receptor comes from a man aged 40-50 years who had recovered from COVID-19. The chain carries TRBV10-3 and TRBJ2-7, with a possible D match to TRBD1 (5 bases). In DNA form, the CDR3 reads TGTGCCATCAGTTGGGAAGGGGACGAGCAGTACTTC. Translated: CAISWEGDEQYF.